The 9 T cell receptor beta chains presented below share a single source sample, sequenced in a study of blood T cell repertoires in COVID-19. The assay was immunoSEQ multiplex PCR, and TCRdb's table has in-frame clones only and misses some. The data hold around 200,000 clones, with roughly 85% observed a single time. Sequencing was performed on peripheral blood. Receptors originate from a woman between 18 and 29 years old who had recovered from COVID-19.

The rearrangement links TRBV6-6 to TRBJ1-1; the D is unclear. CDR1 and CDR2 from the germline V gene are MNHNY and SVGAGI (reference sequence). Trimming cost V 5 bases and J 4 bases, with 14 bases left between them. The CDR3 has 14 amino acids. The CDR3 region is CASSPISSGTEAFF. CDR3 DNA sequence: TGTGCCAGCAGTCCCATTTCCTCGGGCACTGAAGCTTTCTTT.

V is TRBV9 and J is TRBJ2-3; 7 nucleotides align to TRBD2. CDR1 and CDR2 (germline): SGDLS, YYNGEE. Losses at the gene ends were 1 base for V and 2 bases for J; bases not matched to a gene: 4. This CDR3 has 15 amino acids. The CDR3 DNA reads as TGTGCCAGCAGCGTAAGCGGGGCACACACAGATACGCAGTATTTT. Translated: CASSVSGAHTDTQYF.

This clone has a single count. The chain is built from TRBV9 and TRBJ2-7; 14 bases fit TRBD2. The CDR3 is made up of 15 amino acids. Trimming at V came to 2 bases and at J to 4 bases, leaving 2 bases not matched to a gene. Germline V gene sequence: CDR1 SGDLS, CDR2 YYNGEE. CDR3 in amino acids: CASSVTSGRAYEQYF. In nucleotides, the CDR3 is TGTGCCAGCAGCGTGACTAGCGGGAGGGCGTACGAGCAGTACTTC.

The CDR3 DNA reads TGTGCCAGCAGCTTGGGGCGTTTCGATGGAGAGAATGGCTACACCTTC. Translating gives CASSLGRFDGENGYTF. The rearrangement uses TRBV7-2 and TRBJ1-2, with D possibly matching TRBD1 (5 bases). V lost 3 bases and J lost 6, with 20 bases in between. CDR3 length: 16 residues. The germline CDR1 and CDR2 sequences are SGHTA and FQGNSA.

The rearrangement uses TRBV6-6 and TRBJ2-7; 8 bases align to TRBD1. The CDR3 has 14 amino acids. Per germline, CDR1 MNHNY and CDR2 SVGAGI (reference sequence). V lost 4 bases, J lost 0 bases, and 2 bases stayed unmatched. The CDR3 DNA sequence: TGTGCCAGCAGTTGGGGGACAGGCTCCTACGAGCAGTACTTC. Protein product: CASSWGTGSYEQYF.

The genes are TRBV18 and TRBJ2-3; 7 bases fit TRBD2. The CDR3 is 16 amino acids. The V gene end was trimmed by 3 bases and the J gene end by 0 bases; junction bases not matched to a gene: 6. Germline-derived CDR1 and CDR2 are KGHSH and LQKENI. The CDR3 is CASSPPTSASTDTQYF. DNA of the CDR3: TGTGCCAGCTCACCTCCCACTAGCGCTAGCACAGATACGCAGTATTTT.

The V call is TRBV13, the J call TRBJ2-1, with D maybe TRBD2 (6 bases). The CDR3 contains 18 residues. CDR1 is PRHDT and CDR2 is FYEKMQ in the germline V gene (reference sequence). Between the trimmed V and J ends, which lost 1 base and 3 bases, there was a span of 19 bases. The CDR3 is CASSLDRGGWIHYNEQFF. The CDR3 bases are TGTGCCAGCAGCTTAGACCGTGGGGGGTGGATTCACTACAATGAGCAGTTCTTC.

This rearrangement joins TRBV29-1 to TRBJ1-4; a possible D gene is TRBD1 (5 bases). Looked up from germline, CDR1 is SQVTM and CDR2 is ANQGSEA. Trimming removed 2 bases from V and 7 bases from J, with 8 bases in between. This CDR3 comprises 12 residues. CDR3: CSVEQGGEKLFF. In nucleotides, the CDR3 is TGCAGCGTTGAACAGGGTGGTGAAAAACTGTTTTTT.

The chain combines TRBV4-3 with TRBJ2-1; D remains ambiguous. This CDR3 comprises 16 residues. Germline V gene lookup returns CDR1 LGHNA and CDR2 YSLEER. Trimming took 0 bases from V and 2 from J, leaving 11 bases between them. CDR3 protein: CASSQEPRPTYNEQFF. CDR3 bases: TGCGCCAGCAGCCAAGAACCCAGGCCGACCTACAATGAGCAGTTCTTC.